Detailed here is one TCR beta chain. The CDR3 spans 13 residues. CDR1 is SGHRS and CDR2 is YFSETQ in the germline V gene. V was clipped by 4 bases and J by 4 bases, with 11 bases between them. These data are taken from a study of blood T cell repertoires in COVID-19. Produced via immunoSEQ multiplex PCR; TCRdb's table is partial and in-frame only. The profile covers about 200,000 clones, with 70% to 90% appearing a single time and approximately 0.75% taken by the ten largest. The chain uses TRBV5-1 and TRBJ2-5; possible D gene TRBD2, 5 bases. This clonotype was sampled from a woman aged 65 to 85 with acute or convalescent COVID-19. The sample was peripheral blood. As DNA, the CDR3 is TGCGCCAGCAGCACGAGGGATAGAGAGACCCAGTACTTC. This sequence encodes CASSTRDRETQYF.